This TCR beta chain was profiled in a study of post-analysis software for immune sequencing data. Notes on this clonotype: Antigen specificity is unknown.

V was pared by 0 bases and J by 3 bases, with 10 bases between. The CDR3 runs to 14 residues. The germline CDR1 and CDR2 sequences are GTSNPN and SVGIG (reference sequence). Study-level points and caveats: Roughly 5 TRBV segments occurring more often in patients than controls included TRBV5-6, TRBV5-1 and TRBV20-1.

Researchers reported that TCR beta cDNA libraries carried unique molecular identifiers. From the PCR reads, TCRdb called clonotypes with MiXCR, one entry per CDR3 protein. The table shows about 680,000 distinct CDR3 sequences, with about 60% occurring only once. This TCR was recovered from a girl aged 2 to 10 with multiple sclerosis. Input material: blood. The gene calls are TRBV30 and TRBJ2-3; D may be TRBD1 (5 bases). CDR3 in amino acids: CAWSVQVETDTQYF. The CDR3 DNA sequence: TGTGCCTGGAGTGTACAGGTGGAAACAGATACGCAGTATTTT.